Listed below are T cell receptor beta chains from one sample, sequenced in a study of CD8+ T cells in alopecia areata. Sequencing used immunoSEQ multiplex PCR; TCRdb keeps in-frame clones, though not all of them. Among over 150,000 clones listed, 63% were seen once. Sequencing used CD4+ T cells sorted from blood, obtained at week 0. The receptors shown here come from a human donor with alopecia areata. CDR3s include the opening cysteine and the closing phenylalanine or tryptophan. Fields, in order: V gene, J gene, D gene, clone size, CDR3 protein, CDR3 DNA. D genes are given only for firm matches. Not all rows give a size; the values are once, few, many and, for expanded clones, a class.

>TRBV29-1|TRBJ2-3|.|.
CSVVGTGTTQYF
TGCAGCGTTGTTGGTACAGGGACCACGCAGTATTTT
>TRBV2|TRBJ2-1|TRBD1|few
CAVQGVEQFF
TGTGCCGTACAGGGGGTTGAGCAGTTCTTC
>TRBV30|TRBJ2-1|.|.
CAWSVNNEQFF
TGTGCCTGGAGTGTAAATAATGAGCAGTTCTTC
>TRBV9|TRBJ2-3|.|few
CASSDRGAGGDTQYF
TGTGCCAGCAGCGACCGGGGGGCCGGAGGAGATACGCAGTATTTT
>TRBV15|TRBJ2-2|.|.
CATSKGDTGELFF
TGTGCCACCAGCAAGGGGGACACCGGGGAGCTGTTTTTT
>TRBV15|TRBJ2-7|TRBD1|.
CATSRDRGSYEQYF
TGTGCCACCAGCAGGGACAGGGGATCCTACGAGCAGTACTTC
>TRBV29-1|TRBJ1-2|TRBD1|few
CSVDRDRAGGYTF
TGCAGCGTAGACCGGGACAGGGCGGGTGGCTACACCTTC
>TRBV6-1|TRBJ1-2|.|.
CASSELIGAGGGYTF
TGTGCCAGCAGTGAATTGATTGGTGCGGGGGGTGGCTACACCTTC
>TRBV30|TRBJ2-5|.|.
CAWSVLDGPQETQYF
TGTGCCTGGAGTGTACTCGACGGGCCCCAAGAGACCCAGTACTTC
>TRBV29-1|TRBJ2-1|.|few
CSVVGGRTEQFF
TGCAGCGTTGTAGGCGGAAGGACTGAGCAGTTCTTC
>TRBV11-2|TRBJ2-5|TRBD2|.
CASSREAGLGETQYF
TGTGCCAGCAGCCGGGAGGCAGGCCTCGGGGAGACCCAGTACTTC
>TRBV15|TRBJ1-1|.|once
CATSRELNTEAFF
TGTGCCACCAGCAGAGAACTGAACACTGAAGCTTTCTTT
>TRBV9|TRBJ1-5|TRBD1|.
CASSVGQGAQPQHF
TGTGCCAGCAGCGTAGGACAGGGAGCACAGCCCCAGCATTTT
>TRBV4-3|TRBJ1-6|TRBD1|.
CASSQERTGEVLHF
TGCGCCAGCAGCCAAGAGCGGACAGGTGAAGTGCTCCACTTT
>TRBV29-1|TRBJ2-1|TRBD1|few
CSVQRDSRWYNEQFF
TGCAGCGTCCAACGGGACAGTCGCTGGTACAATGAGCAGTTCTTC
>TRBV5-1|TRBJ1-1|.|few
CASTMEGPNTEAFF
TGCGCCAGCACTATGGAGGGGCCGAACACTGAAGCTTTCTTT
>TRBV30|TRBJ1-1|.|.
CAWRRVGASGTTEAFF
TGTGCCTGGAGAAGGGTGGGGGCATCGGGAACCACTGAAGCTTTCTTT
>TRBV20-1|TRBJ2-1|.|.
CSAPLGNEQFF
TGCAGTGCCCCCCTTGGTAATGAGCAGTTCTTC
>TRBV19|TRBJ2-7|.|.
CASTQRGNSYEQYF
TGTGCCAGTACCCAAAGGGGCAACTCCTACGAGCAGTACTTC
>TRBV19|TRBJ2-6|.|.
CASSYRRSGANVLTF
TGTGCCAGTAGTTACAGGCGCTCTGGGGCCAACGTCCTGACTTTC
>TRBV15|TRBJ2-6|.|.
CATSLGGGANVLTF
TGTGCCACCAGCCTGGGGGGCGGGGCCAACGTCCTGACTTTC
>TRBV30|TRBJ2-4|.|.
CAWSQQELAKNIQYF
TGTGCCTGGAGCCAACAGGAGCTAGCCAAAAACATTCAGTACTTC
>TRBV7-2|TRBJ2-7|TRBD1|.
CASTSLPGQAYEQYF
TGTGCCAGCACCTCACTACCGGGACAGGCCTACGAGCAGTACTTC
>TRBV29-1|TRBJ2-5|.|.
CSVGDPQETQYF
TGCAGCGTTGGAGACCCTCAAGAGACCCAGTACTTC
>TRBV9|TRBJ1-2|TRBD1|.
CASSARQGTLDGYTF
TGTGCCAGCAGCGCCCGACAGGGGACCCTAGATGGCTACACCTTC
>TRBV29-1|TRBJ1-4|TRBD1|.
CSVQPGQDNEKLFF
TGCAGCGTACAGCCGGGACAGGATAATGAAAAACTGTTTTTT
>TRBV30|TRBJ2-7|TRBD2|.
CACVLGAGDVNEQYF
TGTGCCTGCGTCCTTGGGGCGGGGGATGTTAACGAGCAGTACTTC
>TRBV7-2|TRBJ1-2|.|.
CASSLARTVSGYTF
TGTGCCAGCAGCTTAGCCAGAACGGTGTCTGGCTACACCTTC
>TRBV28|TRBJ1-6|.|.
CASSSLNLRGRHSPLHF
TGTGCCAGCAGTTCCCTCAATTTAAGGGGTAGGCATTCACCCCTCCACTTT
>TRBV5-6|TRBJ2-1|TRBD2|.
CASSFLAGSYNEQFF
TGTGCCAGCAGCTTTCTAGCGGGCTCCTACAATGAGCAGTTCTTC
>TRBV29-1|TRBJ2-6|TRBD1|.
CSVGRTGDGANVLTF
TGCAGCGTGGGCCGGACAGGGGACGGGGCCAACGTCCTGACTTTC